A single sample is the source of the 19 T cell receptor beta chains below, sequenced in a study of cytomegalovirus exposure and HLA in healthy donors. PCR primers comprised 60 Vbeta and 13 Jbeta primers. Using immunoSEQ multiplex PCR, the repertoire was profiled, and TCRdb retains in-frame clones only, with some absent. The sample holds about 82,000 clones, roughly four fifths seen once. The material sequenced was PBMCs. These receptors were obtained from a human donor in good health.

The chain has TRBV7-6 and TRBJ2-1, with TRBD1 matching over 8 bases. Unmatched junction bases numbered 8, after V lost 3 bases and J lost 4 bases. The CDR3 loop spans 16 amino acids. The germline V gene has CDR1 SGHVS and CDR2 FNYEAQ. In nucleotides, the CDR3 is TGTGCCAGCAGCTTGCACGACAGGGGAGGATACAATGAGCAGTTCTTC. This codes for CASSLHDRGGYNEQFF. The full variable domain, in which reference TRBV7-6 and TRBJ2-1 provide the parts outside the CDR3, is GAGVSQSPRYKVTKRGQDVALRCDPISGHVSLYWYRQALGQGPEFLTYFNYEAQQDKSGLPNDRFSAERPEGSISTLTIQRTEQRDSAMYRCASSLHDRGGYNEQFFGPGTRLTVL.

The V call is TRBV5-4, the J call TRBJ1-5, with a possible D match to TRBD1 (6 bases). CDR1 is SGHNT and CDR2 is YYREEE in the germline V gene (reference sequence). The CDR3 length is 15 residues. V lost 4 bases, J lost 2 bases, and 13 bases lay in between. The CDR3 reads CASSTGPGGNQPQHF. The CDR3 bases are TGTGCCAGCAGCACGGGGCCAGGGGGCAATCAGCCCCAGCATTTT.

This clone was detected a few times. The CDR3 loop reads CASSLGTGRSEQYF. CDR3 nucleotides: TGTGCCAGCAGTTTAGGGACAGGGAGGTCCGAGCAGTACTTC. The chain links TRBV27 to TRBJ2-7; TRBD1 matches 9 bases. The CDR3 sequence is 14 residues long. Germline CDR1 and CDR2: MNHEY and SMNVEV (reference sequence). Unmatched junction bases numbered 5, after V lost 2 bases and J lost 6 bases.

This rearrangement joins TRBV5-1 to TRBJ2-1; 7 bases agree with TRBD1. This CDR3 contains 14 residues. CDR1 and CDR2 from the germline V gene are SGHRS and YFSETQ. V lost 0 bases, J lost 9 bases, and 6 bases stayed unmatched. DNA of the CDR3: TGCGCCAGCAGCTTGGGACAGGGAATTGGTGAGCAGTTCTTC. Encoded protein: CASSLGQGIGEQFF.

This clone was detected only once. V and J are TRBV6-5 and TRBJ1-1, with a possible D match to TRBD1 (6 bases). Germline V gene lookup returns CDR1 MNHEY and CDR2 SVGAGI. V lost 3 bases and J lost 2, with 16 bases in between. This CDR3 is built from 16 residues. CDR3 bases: TGTGCCAGCAGTTATATATCGAGACAGGCAAACACTGAAGCTTTCTTT. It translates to CASSYISRQANTEAFF.

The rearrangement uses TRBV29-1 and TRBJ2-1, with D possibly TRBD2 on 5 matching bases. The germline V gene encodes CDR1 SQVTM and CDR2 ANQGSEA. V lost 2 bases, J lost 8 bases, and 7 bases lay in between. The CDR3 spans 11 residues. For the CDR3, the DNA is TGCAGCGTTGAACTAGCCTATGAGCAGTTCTTC. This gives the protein CSVELAYEQFF.

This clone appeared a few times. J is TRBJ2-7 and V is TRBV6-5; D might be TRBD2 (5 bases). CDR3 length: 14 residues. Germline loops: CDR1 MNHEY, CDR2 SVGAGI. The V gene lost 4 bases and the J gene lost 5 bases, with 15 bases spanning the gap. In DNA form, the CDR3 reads TGTGCCAGCAGTTGGGCCAGCGGAAGCCACGAGCAGTACTTC. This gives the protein CASSWASGSHEQYF.

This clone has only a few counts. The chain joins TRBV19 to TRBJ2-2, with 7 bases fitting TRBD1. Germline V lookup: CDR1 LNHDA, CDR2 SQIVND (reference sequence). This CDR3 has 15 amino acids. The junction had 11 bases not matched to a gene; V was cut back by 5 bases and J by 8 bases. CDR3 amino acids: CASSVLDRSSGELFF. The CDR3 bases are TGTGCCAGTAGTGTACTGGACAGGAGCTCGGGGGAGCTGTTTTTT.

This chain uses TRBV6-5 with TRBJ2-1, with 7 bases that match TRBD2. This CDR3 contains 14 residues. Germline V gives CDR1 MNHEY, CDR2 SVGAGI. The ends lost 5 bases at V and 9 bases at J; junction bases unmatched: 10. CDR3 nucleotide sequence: TGTGCCAGCAGTGAAGAGCGGGGAGTGGGTGAGCAGTTCTTC. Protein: CASSEERGVGEQFF.

CDR3 DNA: TGTGCCAGCTCACCCGGACAGAGCAATGAGCAGTTCTTC. Encoded protein: CASSPGQSNEQFF. V gene TRBV18 combines with J gene TRBJ2-1; a weak D match, TRBD1 (6 bases). V was cut by 3 bases and J by 6 bases, with 9 bases left in between. In germline, CDR1 is KGHSH, CDR2 LQKENI. The CDR3 extends over 13 amino acids.

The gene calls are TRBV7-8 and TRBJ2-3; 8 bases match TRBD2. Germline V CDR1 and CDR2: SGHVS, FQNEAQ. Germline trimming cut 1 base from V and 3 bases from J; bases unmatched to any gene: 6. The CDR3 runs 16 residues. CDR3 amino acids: CASSLVGRGDTDTQYF. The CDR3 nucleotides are TGTGCCAGCAGCTTAGTTGGGCGGGGGGATACAGATACGCAGTATTTT.

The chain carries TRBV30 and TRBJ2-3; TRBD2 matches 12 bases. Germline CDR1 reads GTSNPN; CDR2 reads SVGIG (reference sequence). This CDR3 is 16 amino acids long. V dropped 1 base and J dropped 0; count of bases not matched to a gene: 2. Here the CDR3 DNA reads TGTGCCTGGAGTGCCGGGACTAGCGGGAGCACAGATACGCAGTATTTT. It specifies CAWSAGTSGSTDTQYF.

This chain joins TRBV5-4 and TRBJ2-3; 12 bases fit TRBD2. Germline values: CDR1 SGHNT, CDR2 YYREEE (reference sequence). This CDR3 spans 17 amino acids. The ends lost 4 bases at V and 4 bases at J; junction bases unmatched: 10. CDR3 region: CASSTRLAGGPPDTQYF. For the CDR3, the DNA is TGTGCCAGCAGCACGCGCCTAGCGGGGGGGCCCCCAGATACGCAGTATTTT.

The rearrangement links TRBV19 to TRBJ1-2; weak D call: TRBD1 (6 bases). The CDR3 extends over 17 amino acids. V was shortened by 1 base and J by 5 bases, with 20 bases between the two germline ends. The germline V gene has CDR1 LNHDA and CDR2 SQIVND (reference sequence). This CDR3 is CASSIVGQSGVRYGYTF. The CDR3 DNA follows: TGTGCCAGTAGTATAGTAGGACAGTCTGGGGTCAGGTATGGCTACACCTTC.

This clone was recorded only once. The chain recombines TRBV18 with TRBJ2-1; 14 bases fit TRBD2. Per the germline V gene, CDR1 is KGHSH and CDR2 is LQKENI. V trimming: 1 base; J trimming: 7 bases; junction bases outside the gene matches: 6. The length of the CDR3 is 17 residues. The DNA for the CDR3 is TGTGCCAGCTCACCACTAGGGACTAGCGGGGGCAGGAATGAGCAGTTCTTC. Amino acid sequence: CASSPLGTSGGRNEQFF.

The CDR3 DNA is TGTGCCAGCAGCTTAGCCGCGGGCCTGGGTGGCTACACCTTC. This sequence encodes CASSLAAGLGGYTF. This chain uses TRBV27 with TRBJ1-2; D call uncertain. Germline V gene lookup returns CDR1 MNHEY and CDR2 SMNVEV (reference sequence). V lost 6 bases and J 7 bases, leaving 18 bases between the germline ends. The CDR3 is made up of 14 amino acids.

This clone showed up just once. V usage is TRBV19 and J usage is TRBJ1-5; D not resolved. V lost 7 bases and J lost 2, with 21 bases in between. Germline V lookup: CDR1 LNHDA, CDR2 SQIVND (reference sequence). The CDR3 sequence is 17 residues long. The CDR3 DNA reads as TGTGCCAGTACCCCCCCGTGGAGGGATAGAGGCAATCAGCCCCAGCATTTT. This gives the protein CASTPPWRDRGNQPQHF.

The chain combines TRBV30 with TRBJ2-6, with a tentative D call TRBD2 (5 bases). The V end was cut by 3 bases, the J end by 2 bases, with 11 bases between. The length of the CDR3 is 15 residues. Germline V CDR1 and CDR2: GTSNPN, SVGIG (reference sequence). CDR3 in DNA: TGTGCCTGGAGCCTTGGAGGAACTGGGGCCAACGTCCTGACTTTC. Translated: CAWSLGGTGANVLTF.

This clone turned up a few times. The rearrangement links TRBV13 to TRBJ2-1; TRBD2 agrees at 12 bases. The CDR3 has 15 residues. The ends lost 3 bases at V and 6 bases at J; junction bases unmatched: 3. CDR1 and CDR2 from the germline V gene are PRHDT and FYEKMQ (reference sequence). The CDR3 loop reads CASSFLAGGPNEQFF. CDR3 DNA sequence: TGTGCCAGCAGCTTCCTAGCGGGGGGGCCCAATGAGCAGTTCTTC.